This T cell receptor (beta chain) was documented in a study of blood T cell repertoires in COVID-19. Study-level information: COVID-19 samples from acute and convalescent phases originated in the United States, Italy and Spain.

Participants spanned ages roughly 18 to 90 years and resided in about 25 US areas. Participants reported their clinical history, and cohort assignment relied on those reports. Profiled with immunoSEQ multiplex PCR; TCRdb holds only in-frame clones, not every one. In the table there are about 320,000 clones, over 80% of which are singletons. The V end lost 2 bases, the J end lost 1 base, and 15 bases lay between the germline ends. The CDR3 runs to 16 residues. The germline V gene encodes CDR1 SGHRS and CDR2 YFSETQ. The source of this sequence is a woman aged 18-29 years who had recovered from COVID-19. Source material: PBMCs or T cells enriched from blood (not recorded which). This chain links TRBV5-1 with TRBJ1-1; possible D gene TRBD1, 6 bases. The CDR3 protein is CASSFTGYEGNTEAFF. The CDR3 DNA follows: TGCGCCAGCAGCTTCACAGGGTATGAGGGGAACACTGAAGCTTTCTTT.